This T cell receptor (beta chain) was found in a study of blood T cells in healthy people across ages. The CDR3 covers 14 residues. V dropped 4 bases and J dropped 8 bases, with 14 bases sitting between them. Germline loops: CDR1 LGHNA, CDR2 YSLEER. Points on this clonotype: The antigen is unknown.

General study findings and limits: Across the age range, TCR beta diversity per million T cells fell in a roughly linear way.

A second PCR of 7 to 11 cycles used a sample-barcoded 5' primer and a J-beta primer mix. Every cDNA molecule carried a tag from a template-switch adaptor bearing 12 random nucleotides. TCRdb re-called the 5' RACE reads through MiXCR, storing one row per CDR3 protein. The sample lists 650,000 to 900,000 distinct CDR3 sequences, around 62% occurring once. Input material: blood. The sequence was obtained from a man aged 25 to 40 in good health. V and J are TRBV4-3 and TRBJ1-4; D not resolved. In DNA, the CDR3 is TGCGCCAGCAGCCGGGTCCCGCACGGCGAAAAACTGTTTTTT. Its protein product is CASSRVPHGEKLFF.